This T cell receptor (beta chain) derives from a study of blood T cell repertoires in COVID-19 (dated by TCRdb to between 2020 and 2021). Broadly, across the study: The collaborator samples originated in the United States, Italy and Spain and spanned the acute and convalescent phases of COVID-19. The prospective study material was composed of cDNA or gDNA derived from T cells, B-cell-depleted T cells, or PBMCs. Subjects who had been exposed to COVID-19, were actively infected with it, or had recovered from it provided the deeply sampled blood TCRbeta repertoires that made up the dataset. The repertoires were released in a freely available public database meant as a resource for research on the immune response to SARS-CoV-2. The samples were drawn from the first 160 participants of the ongoing ImmuneRACE study and from roughly 1,300 subjects provided by 6 global collaborators. Nearly every sample came with metadata listing a de-identified subject ID, COVID-19 status, age in years and sex. Where available, HLA class I and class II types were obtained from metadata supplied by the sample provider rather than from assay-based typing. Study-level results and caveats: The amount of clinical and demographic metadata varied by source and participant and was provided uncurated.

Points on this clone: Its antigen remains undetermined. One base away there is no much larger clone; base qualities are not given.

V is cut by 4 bases and J by 3 bases, and the space between the germline ends is 9 bases. Taken from cysteine to phenylalanine, the CDR3 has 13 residues. Only the CDR3 region is kept as DNA, spanning 39 bases read in frame from base 1. For CDR1 and CDR2, the germline V gene lists ENHRY and SYGVKD. Participants in the prospective study were aged 18 to 89 years, lived in 20 to 25 United States geographic areas, and enrolled through a virtual design. In the prospective study, cohorts were assigned on the basis of participant-reported clinical history obtained from a screening survey and a study questionnaire. ImmuneRACE Cohort 3 recovered participants were defined by two consecutive negative NP/OP PCR tests, healthcare professional clearance, or symptom resolution. In the prospective study, mobile phlebotomists collected whole blood, serum and a nasopharyngeal or oropharyngeal swab from each participant. Additional blood draws and questionnaires over an approximately two-month period could optionally be provided by prospective study participants. Blood samples from the prospective study were shipped frozen or at room temperature prior to DNA extraction.

TCRbeta CDR3 regions were amplified from genomic DNA using the immunoSEQ Assay, a bias-controlled multiplex PCR. As for how the authors treated the data: Nucleated cell counts per sample were estimated from amplification of reference gene primers within the assay. To quantify the absolute abundance of each unique TCRbeta CDR3 rearrangement, sequence reads were collapsed and filtered. For each sample, productive Simpson clonality was calculated as the square root of Simpson's diversity index across productive rearrangements. Sourced from immuneACCESS, this table was stored by TCRdb with only in-frame sequences that have V and J called. A share of the clones is absent; for the studies checked, an unresolved V gene accounts for under half, and the remainder has no known explanation. For V, J and clone size, that table is used; D and trimming come from the DNA. The sample table contains 150,000 to 200,000 clones; only one count was recorded for around 80% of them. Approximately 13% of the sample belongs to the ten largest clones.

The TCR comes from a woman aged 60-75 years who had recovered from COVID-19. The chain is encoded by TRBV10-3 joined to TRBJ1-1; the D gene is unclear. Sequences were obtained from PBMCs or T cells enriched from blood (not recorded which). The CDR3 corresponds to CAISVEGHTEAFF. The bases read TGTGCCATCAGTGTGGAGGGTCACACTGAAGCTTTCTTT.